The 17 T cell receptor beta chains presented below share a single source sample, sequenced in a study of cytomegalovirus exposure and HLA in healthy donors. The PCR had 60 Vbeta and 13 Jbeta primers. Profiled with immunoSEQ multiplex PCR; TCRdb holds only in-frame clones, not every one. The sample lists some 120,000 clones, roughly four fifths occurring once. The specimen sequenced was PBMCs. The origin of the receptors is a man aged 35 to 55 in good health and CMV-seronegative.

The CDR3 DNA sequence: TGCAGCGTTGTTAGGGAGGGAGTCGAGCAGTACTTC. This translates into CSVVREGVEQYF. This chain joins TRBV29-1 and TRBJ2-5, with 7 bases lining up with TRBD2. The end of the DNA is better explained by TRBJ2-7, so the J call may be wrong. Germline loops: CDR1 SQVTM, CDR2 ANQGSEA. CDR3 length equals 12 residues.

This clone was observed a few times. The rearrangement joins TRBV2 to TRBJ2-1; TRBD2 agrees at 12 bases. Trimming removed 7 bases from V and 7 bases from J; junction bases left unmatched: 11. The CDR3 covers 16 residues. Germline V gives CDR1 SNHLY, CDR2 FYNNEI. The chain's CDR3 is CASKPASGGAGNEQFF. The CDR3 bases are TGTGCCAGCAAACCCGCTAGCGGGGGGGCTGGTAATGAGCAGTTCTTC.

Ten or more counts support this clone. The gene calls are TRBV4-2 and TRBJ1-1; maybe TRBD1 (6 bases). The V end lost 0 bases, the J end lost 7 bases, and 12 bases lay between the germline ends. This CDR3 spans 14 amino acids. Germline CDR1 is LGHNA and CDR2 is YNFKEQ. The DNA of the CDR3 is TGTGCCAGCAGCCAAGAGGCCCCCAGGGGTGAAGCTTTCTTT. It yields the protein CASSQEAPRGEAFF.

This chain joins TRBV30 and TRBJ1-2; 7 bases map to TRBD1. The CDR3 sequence is 15 residues long. With 1 base clipped from V and 6 bases from J, the junction kept 11 bases outside the gene matches. CDR1 is GTSNPN, CDR2 SVGIG, per germline (reference sequence). The CDR3: CAWSAFRQGVNGYTF. The CDR3, as DNA: TGTGCCTGGAGTGCGTTTAGGCAGGGGGTAAATGGCTACACCTTC.

The rearrangement links TRBV5-1 to TRBJ2-1, with no clear D. The CDR3 runs 17 residues. The germline CDR1 and CDR2 sequences are SGHRS and YFSETQ. The V and J ends lost 1 base and 0 bases respectively, with 14 bases between them. DNA of the CDR3: TGCGCCAGCAGCTTGAAACTCCTTAGCAGCTCCTACAATGAGCAGTTCTTC. As protein: CASSLKLLSSSYNEQFF.

This chain links TRBV11-2 with TRBJ1-1, with 7 nucleotides matching TRBD1. The germline gives CDR1 SGHAT, CDR2 FQNNGV. The CDR3 runs 15 residues. With V trimmed by 7 bases and J by 4 bases, 12 bases remained unmatched. This CDR3 is CASTQGVGVGTEAFF. The CDR3 DNA reads TGTGCCAGCACCCAGGGGGTCGGGGTCGGCACTGAAGCTTTCTTT. Full variable domain (outside the CDR3, taken from reference TRBV11-2 and TRBJ1-1): EAGVAQSPRYKIIEKRQSVAFWCNPISGHATLYWYQQILGQGPKLLIQFQNNGVVDDSQLPKDRFSAERLKGVDSTLKIQPAKLEDSAVYLCASTQGVGVGTEAFFGQGTRLTVV.

V is TRBV6-1 and J is TRBJ2-5; 8 positions agree with TRBD1. Germline V lookup: CDR1 MNHNS, CDR2 SASEGT. This CDR3 contains 14 residues. J was trimmed by 5 bases and V by 6 bases; bases with no gene match: 8. The CDR3 DNA reads as TGTGCCAGCAGCCGACAGGGGTCAGGGGAGACCCAGTACTTC. Translation gives CASSRQGSGETQYF.

The V and J genes are TRBV7-2 and TRBJ2-5; 10 bases agree with TRBD2. The CDR3 extends over 16 amino acids. V shed 0 bases, J shed 6 bases, and the junction held 7 bases outside the gene matches. The germline gives CDR1 SGHTA, CDR2 FQGNSA. For the CDR3, the DNA is TGTGCCAGCAGCTTAGCCCCAGCGGGGGGGCCAAAGACCCAGTACTTC. The encoded protein is CASSLAPAGGPKTQYF.

V is TRBV2 and J is TRBJ1-3; no clear D. Trimming left V 3 bases short and J 7 bases short, with 13 bases between. Germline assignment: CDR1 SNHLY and CDR2 FYNNEI. The CDR3 contains 14 residues. CDR3 loop: CASSDEGFGNTIYF. The CDR3 coding sequence is TGTGCCAGCAGTGATGAGGGATTCGGCAACACCATATATTTT. Together with reference TRBV2 and TRBJ1-3, the CDR3 gives the full variable domain: EPEVTQTPSHQVTQMGQEVILRCVPISNHLYFYWYRQILGQKVEFLVSFYNNEISEKSEIFDDQFSVERPDGSNFTLKIRSTKLEDSAMYFCASSDEGFGNTIYFGEGSWLTVV.

CDR3 amino acids: CASRRSLGNTEAFF. The CDR3 DNA is TGTGCCAGCAGACGAAGCTTGGGCAACACTGAAGCTTTCTTT. The chain has TRBV6-5 and TRBJ1-1; no reliable D call. The V and J ends lost 6 bases and 2 bases respectively, with 13 bases between them. CDR3 length: 14 residues. Germline V gene data show CDR1 as MNHEY and CDR2 as SVGAGI.

This rearrangement joins TRBV28 to TRBJ1-3; 10 nucleotides match TRBD1. V was clipped by 2 bases and J by 2 bases; unmatched bases: 0. Per germline, CDR1 MDHEN and CDR2 SYDVKM. The CDR3 is made up of 15 amino acids. CDR3 DNA: TGTGCCAGCAGTTTAGGGACAGGGGCTGGAAACACCATATATTTT. This gives the protein CASSLGTGAGNTIYF.

This rearrangement joins TRBV5-6 to TRBJ2-5, with a weak D call TRBD2 (6 bases). The CDR3 extends over 19 amino acids. Germline V gene sequence: CDR1 SGHDT, CDR2 YYEEEE. V shed 2 bases and J shed 1 base, with 24 bases lying between them. For the CDR3, the DNA is TGTGCCAGCAGCTTACCCGGGACTTTTACCACCACGGGCCAAGAGACCCAGTACTTC. Protein: CASSLPGTFTTTGQETQYF. Variable domain in full (rest from reference TRBV5-6 and TRBJ2-5): DAGVTQSPTHLIKTRGQQVTLRCSPKSGHDTVSWYQQALGQGPQFIFQYYEEEERQRGNFPDRFSGHQFPNYSSELNVNALLLGDSALYLCASSLPGTFTTTGQETQYFGPGTRLLVL.

This clone has just one count. The genes are TRBV12-5 and TRBJ1-1, with 7 bases lining up with TRBD1. CDR1 and CDR2 from the germline V gene are LGHNT and FRNRAP. The CDR3 loop spans 13 amino acids. The V and J ends lost 6 bases and 5 bases, in that order; junction bases with no gene match: 6. This chain's CDR3 is CASGPTGKTEAFF. The CDR3 bases are TGTGCTAGTGGCCCGACAGGGAAGACTGAAGCTTTCTTT.

The chain links TRBV9 to TRBJ1-4; D may be TRBD1 (6 bases). The CDR3 runs 15 residues. Germline CDR1 SGDLS, CDR2 YYNGEE. Trimming pared 3 bases from V and 8 bases from J, leaving 17 bases between. The CDR3 reads CASSASGLRGEKLFF. The CDR3, as DNA: TGTGCCAGCAGCGCGTCGGGCCTTAGGGGGGAAAAACTGTTTTTT.

V gene TRBV4-3 combines with J gene TRBJ2-7; 9 nucleotides match TRBD1. CDR1 is LGHNA, CDR2 YSLEER, per germline. The J segment lost 6 bases and the V segment lost 4 bases, leaving 13 bases of the junction unmatched. The CDR3 extends over 16 amino acids. The CDR3, as DNA: TGCGCCAGCAGCCCGGCCGGGACAGGGTCTCCGCGCGAGCAGTACTTC. The encoded protein is CASSPAGTGSPREQYF.

V is TRBV19 and J is TRBJ2-1; 7 bases align to TRBD2. Germline V lookup: CDR1 LNHDA, CDR2 SQIVND (reference sequence). V was clipped by 2 bases and J by 0 bases; unmatched bases: 13. CDR3 length equals 19 residues. The CDR3 region has the DNA TGTGCCAGTAGTATAACTGCTAGCGGACCATCGAGCTCCTACAATGAGCAGTTCTTC. Translating it yields CASSITASGPSSSYNEQFF.

The V call is TRBV4-1, the J call TRBJ2-7; tentative D call: TRBD2 (5 bases). V lost 4 bases, J lost 0 bases, and 16 bases lay in between. The CDR3 has 16 residues. Germline lookup yields CDR1 MGHRA and CDR2 YSYEKL. This chain's CDR3 is CASSPAGGSSSYEQYF. The DNA for the CDR3 is TGCGCCAGCAGCCCAGCCGGTGGGAGCAGCTCCTACGAGCAGTACTTC.